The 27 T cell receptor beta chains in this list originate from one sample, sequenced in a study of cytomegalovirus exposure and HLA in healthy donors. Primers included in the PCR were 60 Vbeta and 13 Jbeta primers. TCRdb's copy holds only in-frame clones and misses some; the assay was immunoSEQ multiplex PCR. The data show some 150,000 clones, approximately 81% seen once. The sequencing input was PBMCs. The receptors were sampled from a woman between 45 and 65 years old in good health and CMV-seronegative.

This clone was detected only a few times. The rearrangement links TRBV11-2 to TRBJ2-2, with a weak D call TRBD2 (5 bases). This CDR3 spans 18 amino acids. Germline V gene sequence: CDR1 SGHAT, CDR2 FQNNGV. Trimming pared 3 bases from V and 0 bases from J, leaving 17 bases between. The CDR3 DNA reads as TGTGCCAGCAGCTTCAAATCTCCGGACTCTGCGAACACCGGGGAGCTGTTTTTT. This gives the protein CASSFKSPDSANTGELFF.

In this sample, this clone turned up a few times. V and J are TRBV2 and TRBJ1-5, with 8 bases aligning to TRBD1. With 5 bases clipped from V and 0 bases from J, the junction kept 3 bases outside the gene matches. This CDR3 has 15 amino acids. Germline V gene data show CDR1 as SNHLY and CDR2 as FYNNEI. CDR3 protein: CASSWTGLSNQPQHF. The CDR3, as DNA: TGTGCCAGCAGTTGGACAGGGCTTAGCAATCAGCCCCAGCATTTT.

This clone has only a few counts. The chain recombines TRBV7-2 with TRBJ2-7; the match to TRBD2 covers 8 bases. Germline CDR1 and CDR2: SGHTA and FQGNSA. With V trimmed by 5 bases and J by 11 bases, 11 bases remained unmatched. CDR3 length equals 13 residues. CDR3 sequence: CASSAGTSPTEYF. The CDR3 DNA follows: TGTGCCAGCAGCGCCGGGACTAGTCCCACTGAGTACTTC.

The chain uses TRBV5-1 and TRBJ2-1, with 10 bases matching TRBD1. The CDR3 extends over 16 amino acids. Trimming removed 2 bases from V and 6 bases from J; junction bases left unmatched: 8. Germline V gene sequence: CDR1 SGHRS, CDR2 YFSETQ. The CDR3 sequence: CASSLQTGGASNEQFF. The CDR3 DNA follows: TGCGCCAGCAGCTTACAGACAGGGGGCGCATCCAATGAGCAGTTCTTC.

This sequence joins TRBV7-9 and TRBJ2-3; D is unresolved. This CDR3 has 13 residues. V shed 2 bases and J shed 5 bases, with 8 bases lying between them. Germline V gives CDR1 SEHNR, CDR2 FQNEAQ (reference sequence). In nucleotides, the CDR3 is TGTGCCAGCAGCTTATCTAGTCAAGATACGCAGTATTTT. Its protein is CASSLSSQDTQYF.

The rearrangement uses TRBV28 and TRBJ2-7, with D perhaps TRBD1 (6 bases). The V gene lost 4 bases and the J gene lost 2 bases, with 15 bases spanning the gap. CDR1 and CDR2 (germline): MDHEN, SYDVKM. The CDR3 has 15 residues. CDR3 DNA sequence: TGTGCCAGCAGTTCGGCCCGACAGGCCACCTACGAGCAGTACTTC. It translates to CASSSARQATYEQYF.

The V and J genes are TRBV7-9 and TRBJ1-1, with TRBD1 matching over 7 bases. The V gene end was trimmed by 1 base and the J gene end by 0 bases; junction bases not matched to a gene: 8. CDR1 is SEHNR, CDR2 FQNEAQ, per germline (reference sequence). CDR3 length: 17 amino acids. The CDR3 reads CASSLVSGGEVNTEAFF. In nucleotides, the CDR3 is TGTGCCAGCAGCTTAGTTTCAGGGGGAGAGGTGAACACTGAAGCTTTCTTT.

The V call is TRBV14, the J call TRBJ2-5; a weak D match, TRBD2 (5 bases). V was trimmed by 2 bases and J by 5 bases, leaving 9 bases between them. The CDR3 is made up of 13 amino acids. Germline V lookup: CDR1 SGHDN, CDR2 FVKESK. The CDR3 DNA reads TGTGCCAGCAGCCAACTGGGAGTGGAGACCCAGTACTTC. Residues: CASSQLGVETQYF.

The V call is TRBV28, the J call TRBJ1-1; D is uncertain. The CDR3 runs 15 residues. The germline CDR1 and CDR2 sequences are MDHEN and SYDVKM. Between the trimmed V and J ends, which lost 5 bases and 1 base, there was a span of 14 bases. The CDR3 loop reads CASSDGISRNTEAFF. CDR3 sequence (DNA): TGTGCCAGCAGTGACGGGATCTCCAGGAACACTGAAGCTTTCTTT.

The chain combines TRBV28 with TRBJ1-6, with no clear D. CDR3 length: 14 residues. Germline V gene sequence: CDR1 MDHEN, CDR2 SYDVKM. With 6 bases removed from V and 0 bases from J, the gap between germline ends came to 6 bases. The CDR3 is CASRSSSYNSPLHF. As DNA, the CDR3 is TGTGCCAGCAGAAGTAGCTCCTATAATTCACCCCTCCACTTT. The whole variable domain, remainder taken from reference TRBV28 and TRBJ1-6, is DVKVTQSSRYLVKRTGEKVFLECVQDMDHENMFWYRQDPGLGLRLIYFSYDVKMKEKGDIPEGYSVSREKKERFSLILESASTNQTSMYLCASRSSSYNSPLHFGNGTRLTVT.

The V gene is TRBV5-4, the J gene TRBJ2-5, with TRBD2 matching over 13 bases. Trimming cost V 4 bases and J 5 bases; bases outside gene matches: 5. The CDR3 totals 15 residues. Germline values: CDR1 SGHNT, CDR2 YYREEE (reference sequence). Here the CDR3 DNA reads TGTGCCAGCAGCCCCACTAGCGGGAGGGTGGAGACCCAGTACTTC. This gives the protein CASSPTSGRVETQYF.

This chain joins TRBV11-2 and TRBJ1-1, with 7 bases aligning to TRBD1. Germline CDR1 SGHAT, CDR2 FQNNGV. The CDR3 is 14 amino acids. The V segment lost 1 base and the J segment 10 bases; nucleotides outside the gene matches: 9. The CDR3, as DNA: TGTGCCAGCAGCTTAGGTTTGAGGGGGCGCACAGCTTTCTTT. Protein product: CASSLGLRGRTAFF.

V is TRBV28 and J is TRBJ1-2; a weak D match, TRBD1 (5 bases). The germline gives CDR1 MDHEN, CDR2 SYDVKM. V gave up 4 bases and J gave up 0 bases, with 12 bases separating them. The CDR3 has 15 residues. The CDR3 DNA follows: TGTGCCAGCAGTTCCCTAGGGGCCGCTAACTATGGCTACACCTTC. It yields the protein CASSSLGAANYGYTF.

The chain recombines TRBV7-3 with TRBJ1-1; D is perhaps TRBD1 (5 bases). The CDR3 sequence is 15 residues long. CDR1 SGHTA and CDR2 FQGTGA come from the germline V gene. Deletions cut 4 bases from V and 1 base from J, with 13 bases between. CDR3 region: CASSSSGQTNTEAFF. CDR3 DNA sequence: TGTGCCAGCAGCTCCTCCGGACAAACGAACACTGAAGCTTTCTTT.

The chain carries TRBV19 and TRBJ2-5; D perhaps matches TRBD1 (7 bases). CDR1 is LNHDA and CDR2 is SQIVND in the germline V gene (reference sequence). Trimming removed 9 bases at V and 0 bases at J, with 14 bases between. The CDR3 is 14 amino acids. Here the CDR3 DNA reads TGTGCCAGCTCACAGGGGAGGTACCAAGAGACCCAGTACTTC. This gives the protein CASSQGRYQETQYF.

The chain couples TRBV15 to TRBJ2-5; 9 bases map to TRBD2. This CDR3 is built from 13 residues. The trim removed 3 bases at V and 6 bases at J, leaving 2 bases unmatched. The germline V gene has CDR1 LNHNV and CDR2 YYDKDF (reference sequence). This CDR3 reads CATSSSGSKTQYF. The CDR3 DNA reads TGTGCCACCAGCAGTAGCGGGAGTAAGACCCAGTACTTC.

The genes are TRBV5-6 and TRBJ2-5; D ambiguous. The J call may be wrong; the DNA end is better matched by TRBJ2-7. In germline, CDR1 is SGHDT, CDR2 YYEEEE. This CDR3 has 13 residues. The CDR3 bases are TGTGCCAGCAGCTTAACCCTCGTGGGCGAGCAGTACTTC. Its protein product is CASSLTLVGEQYF.

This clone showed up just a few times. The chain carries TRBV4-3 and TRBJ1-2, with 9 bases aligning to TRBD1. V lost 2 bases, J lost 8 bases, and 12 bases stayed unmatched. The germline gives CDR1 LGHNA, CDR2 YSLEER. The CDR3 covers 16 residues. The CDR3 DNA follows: TGCGCCAGCAGCCAAATCTCCGGGACAGGGATCTCCGGCTACACCTTC. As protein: CASSQISGTGISGYTF.

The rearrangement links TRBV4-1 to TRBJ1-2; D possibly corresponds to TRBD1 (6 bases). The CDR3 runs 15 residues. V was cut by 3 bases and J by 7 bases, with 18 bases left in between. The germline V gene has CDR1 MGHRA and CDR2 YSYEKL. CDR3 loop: CASSHPRNREIGYTF. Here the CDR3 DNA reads TGCGCCAGCAGCCATCCCCGCAACAGGGAGATTGGCTACACCTTC.

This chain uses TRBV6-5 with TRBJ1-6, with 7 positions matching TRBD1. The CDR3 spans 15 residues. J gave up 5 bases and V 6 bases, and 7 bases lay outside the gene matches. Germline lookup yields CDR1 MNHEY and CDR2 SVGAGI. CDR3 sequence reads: CASRQWDRDNSPLHF. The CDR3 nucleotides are TGTGCCAGCAGGCAATGGGACAGAGATAATTCACCCCTCCACTTT.

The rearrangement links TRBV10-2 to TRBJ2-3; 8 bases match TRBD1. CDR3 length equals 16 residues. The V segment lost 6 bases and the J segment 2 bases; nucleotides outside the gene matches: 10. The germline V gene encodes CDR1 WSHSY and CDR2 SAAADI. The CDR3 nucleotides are TGCGCCAGCAGCGACAAGACAGGGGCAATCACAGATACGCAGTATTTT. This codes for CASSDKTGAITDTQYF.

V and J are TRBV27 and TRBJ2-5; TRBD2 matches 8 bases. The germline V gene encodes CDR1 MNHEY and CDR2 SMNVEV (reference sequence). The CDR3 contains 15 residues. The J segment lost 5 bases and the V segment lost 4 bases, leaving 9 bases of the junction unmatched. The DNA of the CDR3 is TGTGCCAGCAGTTCAGCGGGAGCGGCTGAGGAGACCCAGTACTTC. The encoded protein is CASSSAGAAEETQYF.

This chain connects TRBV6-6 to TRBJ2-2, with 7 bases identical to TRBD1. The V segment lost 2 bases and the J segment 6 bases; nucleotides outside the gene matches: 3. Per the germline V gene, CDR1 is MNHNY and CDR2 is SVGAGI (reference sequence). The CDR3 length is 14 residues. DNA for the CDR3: TGTGCCAGCAGTTACCGACAGGGCTCCGGGGAGCTGTTTTTT. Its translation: CASSYRQGSGELFF.

DNA of the CDR3: TGTGCCAGCAACAGGGCCTACGAGCAGTACTTC. Amino acids: CASNRAYEQYF. The rearrangement joins TRBV6-1 to TRBJ2-7; weak D call: TRBD1 (6 bases). The germline V gene encodes CDR1 MNHNS and CDR2 SASEGT. V was pared by 7 bases and J by 2 bases, with 6 bases between. The CDR3 extends over 11 amino acids.

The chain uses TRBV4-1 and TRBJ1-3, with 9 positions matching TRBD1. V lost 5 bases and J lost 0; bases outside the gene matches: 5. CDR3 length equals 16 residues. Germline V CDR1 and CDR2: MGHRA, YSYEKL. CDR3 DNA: TGCGCCAGCAGCACTCAACAGGGGGCCTCTGGAAACACCATATATTTT. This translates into CASSTQQGASGNTIYF.

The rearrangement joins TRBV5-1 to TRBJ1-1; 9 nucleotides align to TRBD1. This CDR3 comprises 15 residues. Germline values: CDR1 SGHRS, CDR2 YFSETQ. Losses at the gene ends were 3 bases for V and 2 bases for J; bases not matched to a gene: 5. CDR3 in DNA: TGCGCCAGCAGCTCTCGACAGGGGGTAAACACTGAAGCTTTCTTT. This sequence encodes CASSSRQGVNTEAFF. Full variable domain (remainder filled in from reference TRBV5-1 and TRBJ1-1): KAGVTQTPRYLIKTRGQQVTLSCSPISGHRSVSWYQQTPGQGLQFLFEYFSETQRNKGNFPGRFSGRQFSNSRSEMNVSTLELGDSALYLCASSSRQGVNTEAFFGQGTRLTVV.

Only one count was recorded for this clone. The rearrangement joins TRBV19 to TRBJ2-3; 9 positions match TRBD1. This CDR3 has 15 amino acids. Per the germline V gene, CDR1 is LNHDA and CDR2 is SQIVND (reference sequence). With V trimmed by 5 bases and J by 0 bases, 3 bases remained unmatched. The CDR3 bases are TGTGCCAGTAGTGAGGGACAGGGAAGCACAGATACGCAGTATTTT. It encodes CASSEGQGSTDTQYF.